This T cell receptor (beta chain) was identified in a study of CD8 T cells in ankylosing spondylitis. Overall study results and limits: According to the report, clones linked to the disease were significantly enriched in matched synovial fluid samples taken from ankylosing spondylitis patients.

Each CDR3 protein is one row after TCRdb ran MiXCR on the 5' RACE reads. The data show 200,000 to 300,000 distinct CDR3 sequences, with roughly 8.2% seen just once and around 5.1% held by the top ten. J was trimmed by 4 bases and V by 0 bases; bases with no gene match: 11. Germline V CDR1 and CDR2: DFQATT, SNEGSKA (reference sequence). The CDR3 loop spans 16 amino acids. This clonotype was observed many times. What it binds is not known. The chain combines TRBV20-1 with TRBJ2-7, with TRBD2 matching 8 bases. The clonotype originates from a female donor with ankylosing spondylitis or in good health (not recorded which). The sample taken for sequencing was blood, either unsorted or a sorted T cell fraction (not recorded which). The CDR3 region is CSARDHGAGVPYEQYF. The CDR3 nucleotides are TGCAGTGCTAGAGATCATGGAGCGGGAGTTCCGTACGAGCAGTACTTC.